The source of this T cell receptor (beta chain) is a study of blood T cell repertoires in COVID-19. Study information: Acute-phase and convalescent COVID-19 samples originated in the United States, Italy and Spain. PBMCs, B-cell-depleted T cells, or T cells were the source of the cDNA or gDNA that made up the material.

As handled by the study authors: Reference gene primer amplification gave estimated nucleated cell counts. Clones were read by immunoSEQ multiplex PCR, and TCRdb kept only the in-frame ones, dropping some. Clone size and V and J calls were adopted from that table, with D and trimming inferred from the DNA. The sample contains 350,000 to 450,000 clones, around 85% of which appear only once. Losses at the gene ends were 4 bases for V and 6 bases for J; bases not matched to a gene: 9. The CDR3 sequence is 14 residues long. Germline assignment: CDR1 SGHTS and CDR2 YDEGEE. Sequenced input: peripheral blood. V and J are TRBV5-8 and TRBJ1-2, with 7 nucleotides matching TRBD1. The clonotype originates from a woman aged 18-29 years with acute or convalescent COVID-19. The CDR3 region is CASSRGGAADGYTF. CDR3 sequence (DNA): TGTGCCAGCAGCAGAGGGGGCGCCGCGGATGGCTACACCTTC. Drawing the rest from reference TRBV5-8 and TRBJ1-2, the complete variable domain is EAGVTQSPTHLIKTRGQQATLRCSPISGHTSVYWYQQALGLGLQFLLWYDEGEERNRGNFPPRFSGRQFPNYSSELNVNALELEDSALYLCASSRGGAADGYTFGSGTRLTVV.